Presented here are 14 T cell receptor beta chains from one specimen sequenced in a study of early T cells in non-severe SARS-CoV-2 infection. One entry per CDR3 protein, called by TCRdb with MiXCR from the 5' RACE reads. The table records some 27,000 distinct CDR3 sequences, around 5.3% of them present only once. Sequencing input: whole blood. The source is an adult who was a healthcare worker with PCR-confirmed SARS-CoV-2 infection or an uninfected control (not recorded which).

This clonotype was seen only a few times. This chain joins TRBV16 and TRBJ1-2; D is possibly TRBD1 (5 bases). This CDR3 has 11 residues. Trimming left V 4 bases short and J 8 bases short, with 8 bases between. Germline-derived CDR1 and CDR2 are KGHSY and FQNENV. The CDR3 loop reads CASSPGRGYTF. The CDR3 region has the DNA TGTGCCAGCAGCCCGGGGCGAGGCTACACCTTC.

This clonotype was seen only a few times. The chain joins TRBV11-2 to TRBJ1-1; a possible D gene is TRBD1 (5 bases). Trimming cost V 0 bases and J 1 base, with 6 bases left between them. There are 14 residues in the CDR3. Germline V CDR1 and CDR2: SGHAT, FQNNGV. The CDR3 spells CASSLDQGNTEAFF. DNA for the CDR3: TGTGCCAGCAGCTTAGATCAGGGGAACACTGAAGCTTTCTTT.

In this sample, this clonotype turned up many times. This chain joins TRBV24-1 and TRBJ1-5, with TRBD1 matching over 10 bases. With V trimmed by 8 bases and J by 6 bases, 15 bases remained unmatched. Germline V gene lookup returns CDR1 KGHDR and CDR2 SFDVKD. CDR3 length: 17 amino acids. The CDR3 sequence: CATIEHPGQGSGQPQHF. CDR3 in DNA: TGTGCCACCATTGAACATCCGGGACAGGGGTCGGGTCAGCCCCAGCATTTT.

In this sample, this clonotype turned up many times. This sequence joins TRBV5-1 and TRBJ2-3; D is perhaps TRBD2 (6 bases). The germline V gene has CDR1 SGHRS and CDR2 YFSETQ. This CDR3 contains 15 residues. V gave up 3 bases and J gave up 1 base, with 12 bases separating them. The CDR3 here is CASSWRGEGTDTQYF. For the CDR3, the DNA is TGCGCCAGCAGCTGGCGGGGAGAGGGCACAGATACGCAGTATTTT. The entire variable domain, with the rest obtained from reference TRBV5-1 and TRBJ2-3, is as follows: KAGVTQTPRYLIKTRGQQVTLSCSPISGHRSVSWYQQTPGQGLQFLFEYFSETQRNKGNFPGRFSGRQFSNSRSEMNVSTLELGDSALYLCASSWRGEGTDTQYFGPGTRLTVL.

In its sample, this clonotype was seen many times. This chain links TRBV29-1 with TRBJ2-1; D gene uncertain. Per the germline V gene, CDR1 is SQVTM and CDR2 is ANQGSEA. The CDR3 has 18 amino acids. Trimming removed 5 bases at V and 0 bases at J, with 23 bases between. This chain's CDR3 is CSVPTRSERPNSYNEQFF. In DNA, the CDR3 is TGCAGCGTTCCTACCCGATCCGAGCGTCCTAACTCCTACAATGAGCAGTTCTTC.

J is TRBJ1-3 and V is TRBV7-8, with a tentative D call TRBD1 (6 bases). Trimming left V 0 bases short and J 1 base short, with 13 bases between. The CDR3 is 17 amino acids. The germline V gene has CDR1 SGHVS and CDR2 FQNEAQ. The CDR3 sequence: CASSLASLGTSGNTIYF. For the CDR3, the DNA is TGTGCCAGCAGCTTAGCCTCCCTGGGGACATCTGGAAACACCATATATTTT.

About this clonotype: Being one base from a much bigger clone, this may be a read error. V is TRBV20-1 and J is TRBJ2-3; D remains ambiguous. Germline V gene data show CDR1 as DFQATT and CDR2 as SNEGSKA (reference sequence). The CDR3 extends over 16 amino acids. The CDR3 DNA reads as TGCAGTTCTAGAGATAGTAGAGACCCAAGCACAGATACGCAGTATTTT. Translated: CSSRDSRDPSTDTQYF.

The sample holds many counts of this clonotype. The rearrangement uses TRBV28 and TRBJ1-6; D call uncertain. CDR1 MDHEN and CDR2 SYDVKM come from the germline V gene. This CDR3 has 13 residues. The V gene lost 3 bases and the J gene lost 7 bases, with 7 bases spanning the gap. CDR3: CASSFGPNSPLHF. The CDR3 DNA is TGTGCCAGCAGTTTCGGCCCAAATTCACCCCTCCACTTT.

This clonotype has a count of ten or more. The rearrangement uses TRBV15 and TRBJ2-1; 8 bases are shared with TRBD2. V trimming: 4 bases; J trimming: 4 bases; junction bases outside the gene matches: 6. The CDR3 has 15 amino acids. The germline CDR1 and CDR2 sequences are LNHNV and YYDKDF (reference sequence). This CDR3 is CATSMMSGSYNEQFF. The CDR3 region has the DNA TGTGCCACCAGCATGATGAGCGGGAGTTACAATGAGCAGTTCTTC.

The chain joins TRBV19 to TRBJ2-1; D is unclear. Per the germline V gene, CDR1 is LNHDA and CDR2 is SQIVND (reference sequence). The CDR3 runs to 16 residues. Trimming pared 3 bases from V and 0 bases from J, leaving 12 bases between. The CDR3 is CASSISGRSSYNEQFF. CDR3 DNA: TGTGCCAGTAGTATTTCTGGGCGAAGCTCCTACAATGAGCAGTTCTTC.

This rearrangement joins TRBV5-1 to TRBJ1-1; TRBD1 might be the D (6 bases). The CDR3 length is 13 residues. Germline V gene lookup returns CDR1 SGHRS and CDR2 YFSETQ. V was shortened by 8 bases and J by 5 bases, with 16 bases between the two germline ends. As DNA, the CDR3 is TGCGCCAGTTCCCAGGGGATGGGGACTGAAGCTTTCTTT. This encodes CASSQGMGTEAFF.

This clonotype was seen ten or more times. The rearrangement links TRBV20-1 to TRBJ2-1; D might be TRBD1 or TRBD2, each matching 6 bases. V lost 0 bases and J 10 bases, leaving 22 bases between the germline ends. The germline V gene has CDR1 DFQATT and CDR2 SNEGSKA (reference sequence). The CDR3 has 16 amino acids. The DNA for the CDR3 is TGCAGTGCTAGAGAGGAGGTGGGGGCACCCGGAGGGGAGCAGTTCTTC. It translates to CSAREEVGAPGGEQFF.

Turning to this clonotype: A much larger clone is a single base away; this may be a read error. The V call is TRBV28, the J call TRBJ1-1; D not certain. The CDR3 has 11 residues. Germline lookup yields CDR1 MDHEN and CDR2 SYDVKM. CDR3 coding DNA: TGTGCCAGCTGTGGAAACAATGAAGCTTTCTTT. Amino acids: CASCGNNEAFF.

This clonotype appeared many times. This chain links TRBV12-3 or TRBV12-4 with TRBJ2-1; D uncertain. The V gene lost 3 bases and the J gene lost 2 bases, with 2 bases spanning the gap. CDR3 length equals 12 residues. The CDR3 protein is CASSFAYNEQFF. For the CDR3, the DNA is TGTGCCAGCAGTTTCGCCTACAATGAGCAGTTCTTC.